The rows below give T cell receptor beta chains drawn from one sample of a study of T-cell memory formation after mild COVID-19. Via MiXCR, TCRdb re-called the 5' RACE reads, giving one row per CDR3 protein. This sample has around 510,000 distinct CDR3 sequences; 20% to 25% occur once, and the top ten carry around 8.4%. Sequencing input: PBMCs or a T cell subset sorted from them (not recorded which). The receptors here all came from an adult woman who had mild COVID-19 (a few samples of this study predate the infection). Cell type and time point are not known. The CDR3 runs from the conserved cysteine through the conserved F or W. A D gene is named only where the DNA matches it firmly. Clone size is not always given. Where it is, it says once, few, many or a class for expanded clones.

D	V	size	J	CDR3	DNA
TRBD2	TRBV7-9	.	TRBJ2-1	CASSRRVAGENNEQFF	TGTGCCAGCAGCCGCAGAGTGGCGGGAGAGAATAATGAGCAGTTCTTC
.	TRBV5-1	few	TRBJ1-5	CASRSGFNQPQHF	TGCGCCAGCAGGTCAGGGTTCAATCAGCCCCAGCATTTT
.	TRBV7-2	few	TRBJ2-3	CASSPRLQGTDTQYF	TGTGCCAGCAGCCCCCGCCTACAGGGAACAGATACGCAGTATTTT
TRBD2	TRBV6-2/TRBV6-3	few	TRBJ2-1	CASAGTSGRGYTYNEQFF	TGTGCCAGCGCCGGGACTAGCGGGAGGGGTTATACCTACAATGAGCAGTTCTTC
.	TRBV12-3/TRBV12-4	few	TRBJ1-1	CASSLVHGNTEAFF	TGTGCCAGCAGTTTAGTACACGGTAACACTGAAGCTTTCTTT
.	TRBV20-1	.	TRBJ2-5	CSAQHVFQETQYF	TGCAGTGCCCAACACGTTTTCCAAGAGACCCAGTACTTC
TRBD1	TRBV4-3	.	TRBJ2-5	CASSQGPQGAGETQYF	TGCGCCAGCAGCCAAGGGCCACAGGGGGCCGGGGAGACCCAGTACTTC
.	TRBV5-1	.	TRBJ2-1	CASSLSPGVGSEQFF	TGCGCCAGCAGCTTGAGTCCGGGAGTTGGAAGTGAGCAGTTCTTC
TRBD1	TRBV9	few	TRBJ1-2	CASSVATGGRGYTF	TGTGCCAGCAGCGTAGCAACAGGGGGACGGGGCTACACCTTC
TRBD2	TRBV7-7	.	TRBJ2-1	CASSRGLAEYNEQFF	TGTGCCAGCAGCCGCGGACTAGCGGAATACAATGAGCAGTTCTTC
TRBD2	TRBV7-2	few	TRBJ2-4	CASSLGGGRATRAKNIQYF	TGTGCCAGCAGCTTAGGAGGCGGGAGGGCCACTCGCGCCAAAAACATTCAGTACTTC
.	TRBV12-3/TRBV12-4	.	TRBJ2-4	CASSFRLENIQYF	TGTGCCAGCAGTTTCCGACTAGAGAACATTCAGTACTTC
TRBD1	TRBV4-1	few	TRBJ1-5	CASSQDWGQRYQPQHF	TGCGCCAGCAGCCAAGATTGGGGACAGCGCTATCAGCCCCAGCATTTT
.	TRBV5-1	few	TRBJ2-3	CASSLGYADTQYF	TGCGCCAGCAGCTTGGGATACGCAGATACGCAGTATTTT
.	TRBV7-9	.	TRBJ2-1	CASSSREAAGLNFNEQFF	TGTGCCAGCAGCTCCCGTGAGGCAGCGGGCCTGAACTTTAATGAGCAGTTCTTC
.	TRBV7-6	few	TRBJ2-3	CASSQARAGPSTDTQYF	TGTGCCAGCAGTCAAGCTAGAGCGGGCCCTAGCACAGATACGCAGTATTTT
TRBD1	TRBV5-1	.	TRBJ2-6	CASSPPDRVLFPGANVLTF	TGCGCCAGCAGCCCCCCTGACAGGGTCTTATTTCCTGGGGCCAACGTCCTGACTTTC
.	TRBV10-3	.	TRBJ1-5	CAIRADLNQPQHF	TGTGCCATCAGGGCAGACCTAAATCAGCCCCAGCATTTT
.	TRBV7-6	.	TRBJ2-1	CASSLAVSRPVHEQFF	TGTGCCAGCAGCTTAGCTGTTAGCCGTCCCGTACATGAGCAGTTCTTC
TRBD2	TRBV7-2	.	TRBJ2-5	CASSVGLSQETQYF	TGTGCCAGCAGCGTGGGACTAAGTCAAGAGACCCAGTACTTC
.	TRBV7-3	.	TRBJ2-3	CASSLSTGDTQYF	TGTGCCAGCAGCTTAAGTACAGGTGATACGCAGTATTTT
.	TRBV5-5	.	TRBJ2-3	CASSLNGPRMADTQYF	TGTGCCAGCAGCCTGAATGGGCCTCGAATGGCAGATACGCAGTATTTT
TRBD2	TRBV4-1	few	TRBJ2-5	CASSQFIAGGTPEETQYF	TGCGCCAGCAGCCAATTTATAGCGGGAGGGACCCCTGAAGAGACCCAGTACTTC
TRBD1	TRBV5-1	many	TRBJ1-1	CASSSSGGNTEAFF	TGCGCCAGCAGCTCGTCAGGGGGGAACACTGAAGCTTTCTTT
.	TRBV24-1	few	TRBJ2-1	CATPPHLYNEQFF	TGTGCCACCCCGCCCCACCTGTACAATGAGCAGTTCTTC
TRBD2	TRBV24-1	.	TRBJ2-7	CATRPTSGSEQYF	TGTGCCACCAGGCCGACTAGCGGGAGCGAGCAGTACTTC
.	TRBV7-6	.	TRBJ2-1	CASSLLSRAYNEQFF	TGTGCCAGCAGCTTATTAAGCAGGGCCTACAATGAGCAGTTCTTC
.	TRBV12-3/TRBV12-4	few	TRBJ1-1	CASSLKRTAKNTEAFF	TGTGCCAGCAGTTTAAAAAGGACAGCTAAAAACACTGAAGCTTTCTTT
.	TRBV25-1	.	TRBJ2-1	CASSLPTVSRNNEQFF	TGTGCCAGCAGTCTCCCTACGGTCAGCAGAAACAATGAGCAGTTCTTC
TRBD1	TRBV7-6	.	TRBJ1-5	CASSSIGQGGQPQHF	TGTGCCAGCAGCTCCATCGGACAGGGGGGCCAGCCCCAGCATTTT
.	TRBV12-3/TRBV12-4	.	TRBJ1-2	CASSLLRPDGYTF	TGTGCCAGCAGCCTTTTACGCCCCGACGGCTACACCTTC
.	TRBV19	few	TRBJ2-5	CASSIWGAETQYF	TGTGCCAGTAGTATTTGGGGTGCGGAGACCCAGTACTTC
.	TRBV5-1	few	TRBJ1-3	CASSLGGKRQEPSGNTIYF	TGCGCCAGCAGCTTGGGGGGGAAAAGACAGGAGCCCTCTGGAAACACCATATATTTT
.	TRBV10-3	.	TRBJ1-2	CAISDAVYGYTF	TGTGCCATCAGTGACGCCGTTTATGGCTACACCTTC
.	TRBV6-6	.	TRBJ1-2	CASSYSTETHDVNYGYTF	TGTGCCAGCAGTTACTCGACAGAGACCCACGACGTTAACTATGGCTACACCTTC
.	TRBV5-1	few	TRBJ2-6	CASSLAPSSGANVLTF	TGCGCCAGCAGCTTGGCCCCGTCCTCTGGGGCCAACGTCCTGACTTTC
.	TRBV6-1	few	TRBJ2-3	CASSEEMSGTDTQYF	TGTGCCAGCAGTGAAGAAATGAGTGGTACAGATACGCAGTATTTT
.	TRBV29-1	few	TRBJ1-1	CSVEGTNAFF	TGCAGCGTTGAAGGGACTAATGCTTTCTTT
.	TRBV10-3	.	TRBJ1-1	CAISEKRFEAFF	TGTGCCATCAGTGAGAAACGGTTCGAAGCTTTCTTT
.	TRBV4-1	many	TRBJ1-2	CASSQGPIGTGSDGYTF	TGCGCCAGCAGCCAAGGCCCCATCGGGACGGGGAGCGATGGCTACACCTTC
TRBD1	TRBV6-5	.	TRBJ1-1	CASSYSQGAHTEAFF	TGTGCCAGCAGTTACTCGCAGGGGGCGCACACTGAAGCTTTCTTT
.	TRBV10-3	many	TRBJ2-1	CAISDRGLWAEQFF	TGTGCCATCAGTGACCGGGGTTTGTGGGCTGAGCAGTTCTTC
TRBD1	TRBV7-9	.	TRBJ1-2	CASSRERQGPYGYTF	TGTGCCAGCAGCAGGGAGAGACAGGGTCCCTATGGCTACACCTTC
.	TRBV18	few	TRBJ1-2	CASSPGDGGAGYTF	TGTGCCAGCTCACCAGGGGATGGGGGCGCTGGCTACACCTTC
.	TRBV5-1	few	TRBJ2-2	CASSKRADTGELFF	TGCGCCAGCAGCAAGAGGGCTGACACCGGGGAGCTGTTTTTT
TRBD2	TRBV7-3	few	TRBJ2-1	CASSPGGEHEQFF	TGTGCCAGCAGCCCTGGGGGGGAGCATGAGCAGTTCTTC
TRBD2	TRBV9	.	TRBJ2-2	CASSGTSGSSNTGELFF	TGTGCCAGCAGCGGGACTAGCGGGAGTTCAAACACCGGGGAGCTGTTTTTT
.	TRBV9	.	TRBJ1-1	CASSATAGTNTEAFF	TGTGCCAGCAGCGCGACAGCCGGGACGAACACTGAAGCTTTCTTT
TRBD1	TRBV6-5	many	TRBJ1-2	CASSSTGSNYGYTF	TGTGCCAGCAGTTCGACAGGGTCTAACTATGGCTACACCTTC
TRBD1	TRBV6-2/TRBV6-3	few	TRBJ2-5	CASSSGTGFFQETQYF	TGTGCCAGCAGTTCCGGGACAGGCTTCTTCCAAGAGACCCAGTACTTC
.	TRBV29-1	.	TRBJ2-7	CSVSPGTESYEQYF	TGCAGCGTGTCTCCCGGGACTGAGTCCTACGAGCAGTACTTC
.	TRBV11-2	.	TRBJ2-3	CASSLLRPPGTQYF	TGTGCCAGCAGCTTATTGCGACCGCCGGGTACGCAGTATTTT
.	TRBV27	many	TRBJ2-7	CASSIEEAGFYEQYF	TGTGCCAGCAGTATCGAAGAGGCCGGATTCTACGAGCAGTACTTC
.	TRBV5-1	few	TRBJ1-1	CASSLDAAATNTEAFF	TGCGCCAGCAGCTTGGATGCGGCAGCGACTAACACTGAAGCTTTCTTT